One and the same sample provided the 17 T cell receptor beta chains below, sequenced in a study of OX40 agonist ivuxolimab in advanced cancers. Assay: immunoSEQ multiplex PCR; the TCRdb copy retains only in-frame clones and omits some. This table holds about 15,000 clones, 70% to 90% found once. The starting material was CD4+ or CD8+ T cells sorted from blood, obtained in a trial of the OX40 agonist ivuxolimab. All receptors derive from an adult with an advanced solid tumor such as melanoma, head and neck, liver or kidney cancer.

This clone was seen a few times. Here the CDR3 reads CASSATGVRTQYF. The CDR3 DNA is TGTGCCAGCAGCGCCACAGGGGTTCGGACCCAGTACTTC. V and J are TRBV9 and TRBJ2-5, with TRBD1 matching over 7 bases. Per germline, CDR1 SGDLS and CDR2 YYNGEE. Trimming at V came to 3 bases and at J to 7 bases, leaving 6 bases not matched to a gene. CDR3 length equals 13 residues.

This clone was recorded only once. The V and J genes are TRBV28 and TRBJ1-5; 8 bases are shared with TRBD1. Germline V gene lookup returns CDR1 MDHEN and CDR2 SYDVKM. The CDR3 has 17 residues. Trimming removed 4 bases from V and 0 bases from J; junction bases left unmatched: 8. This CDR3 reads CASSSGRGLYSNQPQHF. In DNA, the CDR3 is TGTGCCAGCAGTTCTGGCAGGGGGCTTTATAGCAATCAGCCCCAGCATTTT.

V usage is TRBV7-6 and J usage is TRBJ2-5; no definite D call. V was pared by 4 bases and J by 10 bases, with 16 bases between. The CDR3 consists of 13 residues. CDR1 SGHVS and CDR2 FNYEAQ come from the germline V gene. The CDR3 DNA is TGTGCCAGCAGCTCTCTCATGTCCCTCATCCAGTACTTC. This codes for CASSSLMSLIQYF. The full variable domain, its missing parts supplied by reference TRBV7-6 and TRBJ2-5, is GAGVSQSPRYKVTKRGQDVALRCDPISGHVSLYWYRQALGQGPEFLTYFNYEAQQDKSGLPNDRFSAERPEGSISTLTIQRTEQRDSAMYRCASSSLMSLIQYFGPGTRLLVL.

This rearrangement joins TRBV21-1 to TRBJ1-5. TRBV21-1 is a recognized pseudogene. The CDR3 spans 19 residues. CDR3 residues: CASSKLSRRKSYSNQPQHF. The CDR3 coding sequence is TGTGCCAGCAGCAAACTTTCCCGGCGAAAGTCTTATAGCAATCAGCCCCAGCATTTT.

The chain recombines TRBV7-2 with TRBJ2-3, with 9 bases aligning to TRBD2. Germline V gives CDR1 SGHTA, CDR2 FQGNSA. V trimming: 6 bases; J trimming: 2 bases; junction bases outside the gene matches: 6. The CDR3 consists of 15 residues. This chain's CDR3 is CASSPLAGLTDTQYF. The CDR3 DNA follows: TGTGCCAGCAGTCCCCTAGCGGGGCTCACAGATACGCAGTATTTT.

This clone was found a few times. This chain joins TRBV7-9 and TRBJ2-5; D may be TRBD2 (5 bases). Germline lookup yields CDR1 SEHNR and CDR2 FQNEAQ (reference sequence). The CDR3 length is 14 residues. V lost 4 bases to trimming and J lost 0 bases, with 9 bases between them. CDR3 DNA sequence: TGTGCCAGCAGCTCTGGACTGAACCAAGAGACCCAGTACTTC. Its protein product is CASSSGLNQETQYF.

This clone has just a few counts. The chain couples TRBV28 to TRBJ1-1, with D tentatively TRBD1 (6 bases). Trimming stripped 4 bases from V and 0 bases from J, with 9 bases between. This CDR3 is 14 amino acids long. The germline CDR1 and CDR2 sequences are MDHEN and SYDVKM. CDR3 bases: TGTGCCAGCAGTTACAGGGTGGTGAACACTGAAGCTTTCTTT. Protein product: CASSYRVVNTEAFF.

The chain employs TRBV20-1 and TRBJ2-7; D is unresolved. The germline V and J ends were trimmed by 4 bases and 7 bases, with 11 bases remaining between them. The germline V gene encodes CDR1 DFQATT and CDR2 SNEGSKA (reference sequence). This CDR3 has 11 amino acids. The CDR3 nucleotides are TGCAGTGCTATGGACGTTCCGGAGCAGTACTTC. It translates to CSAMDVPEQYF.

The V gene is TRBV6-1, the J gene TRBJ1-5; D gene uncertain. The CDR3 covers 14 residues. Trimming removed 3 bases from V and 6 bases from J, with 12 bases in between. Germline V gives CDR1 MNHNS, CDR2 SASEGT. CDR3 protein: CASSEGNKGQPQHF. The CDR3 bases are TGTGCCAGCAGTGAGGGGAACAAGGGTCAGCCCCAGCATTTT.

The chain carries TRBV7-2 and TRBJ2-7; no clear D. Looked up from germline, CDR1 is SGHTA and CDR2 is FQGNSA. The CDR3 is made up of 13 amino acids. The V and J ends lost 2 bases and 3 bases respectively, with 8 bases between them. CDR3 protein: CASSLSLGYEQYF. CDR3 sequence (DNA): TGTGCCAGCAGCTTAAGCCTGGGCTACGAGCAGTACTTC. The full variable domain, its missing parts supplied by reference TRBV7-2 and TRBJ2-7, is GAGVSQSPSNKVTEKGKDVELRCDPISGHTALYWYRQSLGQGLEFLIYFQGNSAPDKSGLPSDRFSAERTGGSVSTLTIQRTQQEDSAVYLCASSLSLGYEQYFGPGTRLTVT.

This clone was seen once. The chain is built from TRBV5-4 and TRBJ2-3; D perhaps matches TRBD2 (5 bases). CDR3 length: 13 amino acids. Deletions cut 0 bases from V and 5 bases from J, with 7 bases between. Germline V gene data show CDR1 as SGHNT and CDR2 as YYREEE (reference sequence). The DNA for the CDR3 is TGTGCCAGCAGCTTGGTCGGGGAAGATACGCAGTATTTT. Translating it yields CASSLVGEDTQYF.

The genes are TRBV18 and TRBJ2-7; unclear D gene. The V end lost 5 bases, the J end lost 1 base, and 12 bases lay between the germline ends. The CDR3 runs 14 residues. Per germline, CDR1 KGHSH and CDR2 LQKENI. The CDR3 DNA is TGTGCCAGCTCATTATCCGGACGGTCCTACGAGCAGTACTTC. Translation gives CASSLSGRSYEQYF.

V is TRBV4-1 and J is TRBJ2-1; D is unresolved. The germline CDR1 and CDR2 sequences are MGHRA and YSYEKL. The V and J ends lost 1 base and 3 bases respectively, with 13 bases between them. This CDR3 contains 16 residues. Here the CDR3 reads CASSQVDMGFYNEQFF. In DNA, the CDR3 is TGCGCCAGCAGCCAAGTCGACATGGGTTTCTACAATGAGCAGTTCTTC.

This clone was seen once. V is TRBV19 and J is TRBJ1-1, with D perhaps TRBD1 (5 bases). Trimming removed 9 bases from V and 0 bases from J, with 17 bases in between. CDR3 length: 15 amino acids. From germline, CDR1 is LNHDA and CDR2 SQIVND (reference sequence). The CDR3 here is CASTIGEGLNTEAFF. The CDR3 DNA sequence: TGTGCCAGCACTATAGGCGAGGGGTTGAACACTGAAGCTTTCTTT.

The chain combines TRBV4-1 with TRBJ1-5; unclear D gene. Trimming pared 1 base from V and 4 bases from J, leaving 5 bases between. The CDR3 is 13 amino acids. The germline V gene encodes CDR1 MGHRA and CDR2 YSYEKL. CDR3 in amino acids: CASSQAGNQPQHF. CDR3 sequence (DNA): TGCGCCAGCAGCCAAGCGGGGAATCAGCCCCAGCATTTT.

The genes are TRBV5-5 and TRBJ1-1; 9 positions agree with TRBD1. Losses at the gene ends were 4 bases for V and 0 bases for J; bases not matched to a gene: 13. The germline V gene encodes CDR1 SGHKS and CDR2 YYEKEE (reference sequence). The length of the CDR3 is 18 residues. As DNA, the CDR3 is TGTGCCAGCAGCGGACGGACAGGGGAGGTTATAATGAACACTGAAGCTTTCTTT. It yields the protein CASSGRTGEVIMNTEAFF.

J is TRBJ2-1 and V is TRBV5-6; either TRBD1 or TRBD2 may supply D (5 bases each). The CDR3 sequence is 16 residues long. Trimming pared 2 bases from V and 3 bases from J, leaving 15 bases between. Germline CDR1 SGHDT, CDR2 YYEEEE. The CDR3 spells CASSFDGTQFYNEQFF. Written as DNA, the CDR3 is TGTGCCAGCAGCTTCGACGGGACGCAATTCTACAATGAGCAGTTCTTC.